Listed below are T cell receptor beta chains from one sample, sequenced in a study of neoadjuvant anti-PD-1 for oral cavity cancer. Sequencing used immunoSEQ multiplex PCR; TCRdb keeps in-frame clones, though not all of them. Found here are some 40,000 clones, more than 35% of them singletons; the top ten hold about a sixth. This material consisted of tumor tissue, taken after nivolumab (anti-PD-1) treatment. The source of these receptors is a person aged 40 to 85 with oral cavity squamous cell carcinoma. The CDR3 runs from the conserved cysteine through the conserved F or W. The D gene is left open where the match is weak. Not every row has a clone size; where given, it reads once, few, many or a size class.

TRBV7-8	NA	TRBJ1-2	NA	TGTGCCAGCACCATCTTTCGCGGGAGCTATGGCTACACCTTC	CASTIFRGSYGYTF
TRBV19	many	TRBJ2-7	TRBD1	TGTGCCAGTAGTATAGGGGGACAGGGAGGGTCCTACGAGCAGTACTTC	CASSIGGQGGSYEQYF
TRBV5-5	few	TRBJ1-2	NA	TGTGCCAGCAGCTTGAATTGGGCGGGGTTAATCAGGGGCTACACCTTC	CASSLNWAGLIRGYTF
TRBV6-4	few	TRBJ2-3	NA	TGTGCCAGCAGTTTTGGGGGTTCCACAGATACGCAGTATTTT	CASSFGGSTDTQYF
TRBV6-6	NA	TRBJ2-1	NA	TGTGCCAGCAGGTTCTACAATGAGCAGTTCTTC	CASRFYNEQFF
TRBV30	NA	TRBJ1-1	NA	TGTGCCTCCTACCTCGGGGGAATGAACACTGAAGCTTTCTTT	CASYLGGMNTEAFF
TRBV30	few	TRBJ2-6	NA	TGTGCCCGGGGACCGCTCTCTGGGGCCAACGTCCTGACTTTC	CARGPLSGANVLTF
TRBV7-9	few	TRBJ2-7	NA	TGTGCCAGCAGCCCAAACGCCAGGGGTAGGGTTGAGCAGTACTTC	CASSPNARGRVEQYF
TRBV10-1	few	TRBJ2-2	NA	TGCGCCAGCCGCCCGGGACTCGAAAACACCGGGGAGCTGTTTTTT	CASRPGLENTGELFF
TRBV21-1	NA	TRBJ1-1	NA	TGTGCCAGCAGACCTCCCAGACAGGGAAACACTGAAGCTTTCTTT	CASRPPRQGNTEAFF
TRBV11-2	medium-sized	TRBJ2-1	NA	TGTGCCAGCAGTCAACCGGGCAGCCGCCAACACAATGAGCAGTTCTTC	CASSQPGSRQHNEQFF
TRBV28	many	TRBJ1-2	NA	TGTGCCAGCACCTCATGGGGCGATACTAACTATGGCTACACCTTC	CASTSWGDTNYGYTF
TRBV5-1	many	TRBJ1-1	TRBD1	TGCGCCAGCAGCTTGGATACACAGGGGGGCACTGAAGCTTTCTTT	CASSLDTQGGTEAFF
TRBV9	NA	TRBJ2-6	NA	TGTGCCAGCAGCGTAGCCCCTGGACCCGGGGCCAACGTCCTGACTTTC	CASSVAPGPGANVLTF
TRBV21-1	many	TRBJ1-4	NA	TGTGCCAGCAGCGCACGCTTAGCAGGGGTTGCTAATGAAAAACTGTTTTTT	CASSARLAGVANEKLFF
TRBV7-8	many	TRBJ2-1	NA	TGTGCCAGCAGCTTAGATGGTCCCCTGGATGAGCAGTTCTTC	CASSLDGPLDEQFF
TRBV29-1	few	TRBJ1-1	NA	TGCAGCGTTTCCGGGTACAGGGATGAAGCTTTCTTT	CSVSGYRDEAFF
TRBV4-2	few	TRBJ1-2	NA	TGTGCCAGCAGCTTGAAGAGGGCGCGGGACTATGGCTACACCTTC	CASSLKRARDYGYTF
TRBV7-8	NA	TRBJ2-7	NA	TGTGCCAGCAGCCGGCGGAGCAGAGCCTACGAGCAGTACTTC	CASSRRSRAYEQYF
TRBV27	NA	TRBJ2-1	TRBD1	TGTGCCAGCAGTTTGGGGACAGGGGGAATGAGTGAGCAGTTCTTC	CASSLGTGGMSEQFF
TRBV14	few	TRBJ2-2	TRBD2	TGTGCCAGCAGCCCGTTGACTAGCGGGAGGGGCACCGGGGAGCTGTTTTTT	CASSPLTSGRGTGELFF
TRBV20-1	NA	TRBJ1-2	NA	TGCAGTGCTAGTGGAACCTATGGCTACACCTTC	CSASGTYGYTF
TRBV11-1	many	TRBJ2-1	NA	TGTGCCAGCAGCTTAGCGGGCTTACACTACAATGAGCAGTTCTTC	CASSLAGLHYNEQFF
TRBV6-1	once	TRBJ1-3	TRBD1	TGTGCCAGCAGGGACCGGGACAGGGCTGGAAACACCATATATTTT	CASRDRDRAGNTIYF
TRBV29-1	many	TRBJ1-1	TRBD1	TGCAGCGCCTCGGGACAGGAGAACACTGAAGCTTTCTTT	CSASGQENTEAFF
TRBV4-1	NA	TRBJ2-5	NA	TGCGCCAGCAGCCAAGATCCCAAGACCCAGTACTTC	CASSQDPKTQYF
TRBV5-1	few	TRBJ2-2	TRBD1	TGCGCCAGCAGCACCGGGACAGGGAGCACCGGGGAGCTGTTTTTT	CASSTGTGSTGELFF
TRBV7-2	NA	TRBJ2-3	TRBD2	TGTGCCAGCAGCCCACTAGCGGGAGGGGGCACAGATACGCAGTATTTT	CASSPLAGGGTDTQYF
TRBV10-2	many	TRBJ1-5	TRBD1	TGCGCCAGCAGTGTGACAGGGATAGGCAATCAGCCCCAGCATTTT	CASSVTGIGNQPQHF
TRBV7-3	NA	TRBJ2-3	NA	TGTGCCAGCAGCGCACAACACACAGATACGCAGTATTTT	CASSAQHTDTQYF
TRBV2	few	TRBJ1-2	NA	TGTGCCAGCAGTGAAATTGTTGGTGGCTACACCTTC	CASSEIVGGYTF
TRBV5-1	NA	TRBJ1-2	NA	TGCGCCAGCAGCTTGGCCGGTGGGACGAACTATGGCTACACCTTC	CASSLAGGTNYGYTF
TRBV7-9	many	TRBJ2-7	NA	TGTGCCAGCAGCATCCGACAGGACCAGGGGCAGTACTTC	CASSIRQDQGQYF
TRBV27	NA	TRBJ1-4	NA	TGTGCCAGCAGTTCGGGAGGAGGGAATGAAAAACTGTTTTTT	CASSSGGGNEKLFF
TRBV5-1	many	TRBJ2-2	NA	TGCGCCAGCAGCTTGGGTTCTTACACCGGGGAGCTGTTTTTT	CASSLGSYTGELFF
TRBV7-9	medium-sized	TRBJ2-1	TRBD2	TGTGCCAGCAGCCCATCCAGCGGGAGAGGCAATGAGCAGTTCTTC	CASSPSSGRGNEQFF
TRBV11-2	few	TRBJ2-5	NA	TGTGCCAGCAGCGCAACGGGGGAGACCCAGTACTTC	CASSATGETQYF
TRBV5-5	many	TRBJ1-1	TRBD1	TGTGCCAGCACGGACAGGGAAAAAGCTTTCTTT	CASTDREKAFF
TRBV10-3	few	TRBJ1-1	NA	TGTGCCATCAGTGAGCCTGACAGAGAATCGGCTTTCTTT	CAISEPDRESAFF
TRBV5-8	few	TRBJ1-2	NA	TGTGCCAGCAGCCCCTTGGACAGAGGCTATGGCTACACCTTC	CASSPLDRGYGYTF
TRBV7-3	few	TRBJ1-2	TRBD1	TGTGCCAGCAGCAACCAGGACAGGGGGGGCTACACCTTC	CASSNQDRGGYTF
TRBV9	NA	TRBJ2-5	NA	TGTGCCAGCAGCGTAGGGTCGAGTTTAGGCCAAGAGACCCAGTACTTC	CASSVGSSLGQETQYF
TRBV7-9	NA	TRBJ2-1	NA	TGTGCCAGCAGCTATGAGACTAGGGCATACAATGAGCAGTTCTTC	CASSYETRAYNEQFF
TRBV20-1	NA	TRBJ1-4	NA	TGCAGTGCTCCCACGGGGGAAAAACTGTTTTTT	CSAPTGEKLFF
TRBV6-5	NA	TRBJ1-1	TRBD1	TGTGCCAGCAGTTACCACAACAGGGGCACTGAAGCTTTCTTT	CASSYHNRGTEAFF
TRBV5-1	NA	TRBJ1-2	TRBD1	TGCGCCAGCAGCTCGGGGCTCAGGGGGCTCGAGGATGGCTACACCTTC	CASSSGLRGLEDGYTF
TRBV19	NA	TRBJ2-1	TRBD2	TGTGCCAGTAGGGGACTAGCGGGAGGGCGGGGCTTCAATGAGCAGTTCTTC	CASRGLAGGRGFNEQFF
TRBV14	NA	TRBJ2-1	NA	TGTGCCAGCAGCCATATGGGGAGGGGGCCGGTACACAATGAGCAGTTCTTC	CASSHMGRGPVHNEQFF
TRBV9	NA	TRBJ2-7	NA	TGTGCCAGCAGCGTAGCTGGGGGGACAGAACTTTACGCGCAGTACTTC	CASSVAGGTELYAQYF
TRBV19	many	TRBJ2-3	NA	TGTGCCAGTAGTATTGGGGGAACAGATACGCAGTATTTT	CASSIGGTDTQYF
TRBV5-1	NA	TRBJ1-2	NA	TGCGCCAGCAGTGTCGAGACACAGGGAGGAGCTAACTATGGCTACACCTTC	CASSVETQGGANYGYTF
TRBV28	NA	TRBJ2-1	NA	TGTGCCAGCAACTCTCCAGCGGGCCCCTTCTACAATGAGCAGTTCTTC	CASNSPAGPFYNEQFF